One and the same sample provided the 15 T cell receptor beta chains below, sequenced in a study of T cells after posttransplantation cyclophosphamide (dated by TCRdb to 2016 to 2017). In light of the paper, this sample's treatment or condition label describes: high-dose cyclophosphamide on days +3 and +4 as single-agent GVHD prophylaxis. For conditioning, the PTCy patients got busulfan and fludarabine, then a related or unrelated marrow graft, followed by cyclophosphamide on days +3 and +4. Preparation of the library involved the immunoSEQ multiplex PCR assay. In its TCRdb copy, this immuneACCESS table keeps in-frame sequences only and misses some clones. Where compared with another copy, unresolved V genes explain less than half of these, and the others have no known cause. The table notes tens of thousands of clones here, none of them singletons. In total, the top ten clones hold 1.8% of the sample.

Sequenced material: PBMCs, taken after allogeneic stem cell transplant with posttransplant cyclophosphamide. Receptors originate from a male patient under 35 who received an allogeneic stem cell transplant from a related donor, was CMV-positive, and had no GVHD. After a transplant, not all T cells may be the patient's own; some may come from the graft donor.

This clone has ten or more counts. The CDR3 is CAIRLTGLGNSPLHF. The CDR3 DNA reads TGTGCCATCAGACTGACAGGGTTGGGGAATTCACCCCTCCACTTT. The rearrangement links TRBV10-3 to TRBJ1-6; 7 bases match TRBD1. J lost 7 bases, V lost 6 bases, and 9 bases had no gene match. Per germline, CDR1 ENHRY and CDR2 SYGVKD. The CDR3 runs to 15 residues.

The sample holds many counts of this clone. The J gene is TRBJ1-5, the V gene TRBV5-6; 7 bases line up with TRBD1. CDR1 is SGHDT, CDR2 YYEEEE, per germline. Trimming took 0 bases from V and 0 from J; bases not matched to a gene: 0. This CDR3 is built from 15 residues. CDR3 amino acids: CASSLAGGSNQPQHF. The DNA for the CDR3 is TGTGCCAGCAGCTTGGCAGGGGGTAGCAATCAGCCCCAGCATTTT. Drawing the rest from reference TRBV5-6 and TRBJ1-5, the complete variable domain is DAGVTQSPTHLIKTRGQQVTLRCSPKSGHDTVSWYQQALGQGPQFIFQYYEEEERQRGNFPDRFSGHQFPNYSSELNVNALLLGDSALYLCASSLAGGSNQPQHFGDGTRLSIL.

This clone was counted many times. The chain joins TRBV2 to TRBJ1-4; D may be TRBD1 (6 bases). V lost 3 bases, J lost 2 bases, and 10 bases lay in between. The CDR3 loop spans 15 amino acids. Germline CDR1 is SNHLY and CDR2 is FYNNEI. The CDR3 here is CASSEEGGTNEKLFF. CDR3 DNA sequence: TGTGCCAGCAGTGAGGAGGGGGGGACTAATGAAAAACTGTTTTTT.

This clone was observed at least ten times. The chain has TRBV11-2 and TRBJ2-5; 7 bases are shared with TRBD2. This CDR3 is 13 amino acids long. V trimming: 5 bases; J trimming: 5 bases; junction bases outside the gene matches: 5. Per the germline V gene, CDR1 is SGHAT and CDR2 is FQNNGV. The CDR3 DNA reads as TGTGCCAGCAGCCCGTACGGGAGGGAGACCCAGTACTTC. Residues: CASSPYGRETQYF. The variable domain in full, completed from reference TRBV11-2 and TRBJ2-5, reads EAGVAQSPRYKIIEKRQSVAFWCNPISGHATLYWYQQILGQGPKLLIQFQNNGVVDDSQLPKDRFSAERLKGVDSTLKIQPAKLEDSAVYLCASSPYGRETQYFGPGTRLLVL.

At least ten counts were recorded for this clone. The chain combines TRBV19 with TRBJ2-5; 14 bases are a match to TRBD2. V was clipped by 4 bases and J by 5 bases; unmatched bases: 12. The CDR3 has 18 amino acids. Germline V lookup: CDR1 LNHDA, CDR2 SQIVND (reference sequence). The DNA of the CDR3 is TGTGCCAGTAGTAAGGGACTAGCGGGGGAGATTTCGGGTGAGACCCAGTACTTC. It codes for CASSKGLAGEISGETQYF.

The table lists this clone with many counts. The V call is TRBV6-5, the J call TRBJ1-2; possible D gene TRBD1, 5 bases. V was trimmed by 6 bases and J by 6 bases, leaving 8 bases between them. The CDR3 length is 11 residues. Germline V lookup: CDR1 MNHEY, CDR2 SVGAGI. The CDR3 is CASRTGDGYTF. For the CDR3, the DNA is TGTGCCAGCAGGACGGGGGATGGCTACACCTTC.

Many counts were recorded for this clone. This chain links TRBV7-2 with TRBJ2-2; no clear D. The germline gives CDR1 SGHTA, CDR2 FQGNSA. The CDR3 length is 13 residues. The V gene lost 5 bases and the J gene lost 2 bases, with 6 bases spanning the gap. The CDR3 nucleotides are TGTGCCAGCAGCCTCTTTAACACCGGGGAGCTGTTTTTT. It encodes CASSLFNTGELFF.

In this sample, this clone turned up many times. The chain uses TRBV5-6 and TRBJ2-5; possible D gene TRBD2, 5 bases. Germline V lookup: CDR1 SGHDT, CDR2 YYEEEE. The CDR3 has 13 residues. Deletions cut 1 base from V and 2 bases from J, with 6 bases between. This CDR3 reads CASSLRGQETQYF. The CDR3 bases are TGTGCCAGCAGCTTGAGAGGGCAAGAGACCCAGTACTTC. The full variable domain, completed using reference TRBV5-6 and TRBJ2-5, is DAGVTQSPTHLIKTRGQQVTLRCSPKSGHDTVSWYQQALGQGPQFIFQYYEEEERQRGNFPDRFSGHQFPNYSSELNVNALLLGDSALYLCASSLRGQETQYFGPGTRLLVL.

This clone was seen ten or more times. The chain is built from TRBV30 and TRBJ1-2; 7 nucleotides match TRBD1. CDR1 GTSNPN and CDR2 SVGIG come from the germline V gene (reference sequence). The CDR3 is 14 residues long. Germline trimming cut 0 bases from V and 3 bases from J; bases unmatched to any gene: 4. This CDR3 reads CAWSVLTGHYGYTF. CDR3 DNA sequence: TGTGCCTGGAGTGTACTGACAGGGCACTATGGCTACACCTTC.

This clone has at least ten counts. The V call is TRBV7-9, the J call TRBJ1-1; weak D call: TRBD1 (6 bases). The CDR3 is made up of 15 amino acids. Deletions cut 5 bases from V and 5 bases from J, with 18 bases between. Germline V gene data show CDR1 as SEHNR and CDR2 as FQNEAQ (reference sequence). The CDR3 coding sequence is TGTGCCAGCAGCCCAGTACAGGGTGGATGGACTGAAGCTTTCTTT. Encoded protein: CASSPVQGGWTEAFF.

This clone was observed many times. The chain recombines TRBV28 with TRBJ1-1; 9 bases fit TRBD1. Germline V gives CDR1 MDHEN, CDR2 SYDVKM. The CDR3 sequence is 16 residues long. The ends lost 2 bases at V and 3 bases at J; junction bases unmatched: 7. CDR3 coding DNA: TGTGCCAGCAGTTTAATTGGACAGGGGAGGGACACTGAAGCTTTCTTT. Amino acids: CASSLIGQGRDTEAFF.

This clone appeared many times. V is TRBV7-9 and J is TRBJ2-1; weak D call: TRBD1 (6 bases). The CDR3 sequence is 12 residues long. Germline V gene lookup returns CDR1 SEHNR and CDR2 FQNEAQ (reference sequence). Between the trimmed V and J ends, which lost 5 bases and 15 bases, there was a span of 17 bases. In nucleotides, the CDR3 is TGTGCCAGCAGCCCTCTGGGGGCAGAGGGGTTCTTC. Translating it yields CASSPLGAEGFF. The variable domain in full, with the rest retrieved from reference TRBV7-9 and TRBJ2-1, is DTGVSQNPRHKITKRGQNVTFRCDPISEHNRLYWYRQTLGQGPEFLTYFQNEAQLEKSRLLSDRFSAERPKGSFSTLEIQRTEQGDSAMYLCASSPLGAEGFFGPGTRLTVL.

This clone was counted many times. The CDR3 DNA follows: TGTGCCAGCAGTCAACTGGGGGCCGGGGGGGGTGAAAAACTGTTTTTT. Residues: CASSQLGAGGGEKLFF. This sequence joins TRBV28 and TRBJ1-4, with a possible D match to TRBD1 (6 bases). Deletions cut 5 bases from V and 7 bases from J, with 20 bases between. Germline lookup yields CDR1 MDHEN and CDR2 SYDVKM. The length of the CDR3 is 16 residues.

This clone was recorded many times. This chain joins TRBV4-3 and TRBJ1-5; 12 bases match TRBD1. The CDR3 covers 19 residues. CDR1 is LGHNA, CDR2 YSLEER, per germline. The V segment lost 3 bases and the J segment 1 base; nucleotides outside the gene matches: 10. CDR3 sequence (DNA): TGCGCCAGCAGCCAGTTTGGGACAGGGGGCGCGGGGAGCAATCAGCCCCAGCATTTT. Translating gives CASSQFGTGGAGSNQPQHF.

At least ten counts were recorded for this clone. This chain links TRBV28 with TRBJ2-2; D is possibly TRBD2 (6 bases). Germline values: CDR1 MDHEN, CDR2 SYDVKM. V lost 3 bases and J 1 base, leaving 12 bases between the germline ends. The CDR3 length is 16 residues. The CDR3: CASSFMGLMNTGELFF. Here the CDR3 DNA reads TGTGCCAGCAGTTTCATGGGACTTATGAACACCGGGGAGCTGTTTTTT.